A single TCR beta chain is shown here with its context. Its antigen is unknown. The data are from a study of cytomegalovirus exposure and HLA in healthy donors. CDR1 SNHLY and CDR2 FYNNEI come from the germline V gene. V dropped 2 bases and J dropped 3; count of bases not matched to a gene: 7. CDR3 length: 15 residues. The PCR employed 60 Vbeta primers together with 13 Jbeta primers. Clones were sequenced by immunoSEQ multiplex PCR, and TCRdb holds only the in-frame ones, with some missing. The table lists 100,000 to 150,000 clones, about 80% of them singletons. Study-wide results and caveats: A link between a missense DCLRE1C variant and TCR beta V- and J-gene trimming emerged from a later analysis.

Input material: PBMCs. The chain combines TRBV2 with TRBJ2-7; 7 bases match TRBD2. This TCR came from a man aged 18 to 35 in good health and CMV-seronegative. The CDR3 loop is CASSEFLGGGYEQYF. DNA of the CDR3: TGTGCCAGCAGTGAATTTCTGGGCGGGGGCTACGAGCAGTACTTC.